This T cell receptor (beta chain) stems from a study of cytomegalovirus exposure and HLA in healthy donors. V shed 3 bases and J 2 bases; nucleotides not matched to a gene: 7. CDR3 size: 16 residues. Germline V gene lookup returns CDR1 MDHEN and CDR2 SYDVKM. This clone turned up a few times. Its antigen is unknown. Study outcomes and limitations: Researchers catalogued 160 or so TCR beta chains as cytomegalovirus-associated.

Vbeta (60) and Jbeta (13) primers were used in the PCR. Some clones are missing from TCRdb's copy, which holds only in-frame ones; the method was immunoSEQ multiplex PCR. The sample records over 200,000 clones, roughly 80% being singletons. This sequence originates from a male donor in good health and CMV-seronegative. Sequencing input: PBMCs. The V gene is TRBV28, the J gene TRBJ1-5, with TRBD1 matching over 7 bases. The CDR3 region is CASSFLQGNGNQPQHF. CDR3 DNA sequence: TGTGCCAGCAGTTTCCTACAGGGGAACGGCAATCAGCCCCAGCATTTT.